This T cell receptor (beta chain) was obtained from a study of metastatic and nonmetastatic thyroid tumors. Study context: Where malignant and benign thyroid patients were concerned, repertoires were compared across blood and tumor or nodule tissue. Study outcomes and limitations: Versus benign nodules, malignant thyroid tumors reportedly had significantly higher TCR beta diversity, in blood and tumor.

CDR1 is SGHTA, CDR2 FQGTGA, per germline. The CDR3 extends over 13 amino acids. TCRdb reanalyzed the PCR reads with MiXCR. The sample yields under 50,000 clones, roughly 28% seen once. A remark on this clone: The target antigen is unknown. The junction differs from germline at one of its ends, possibly a read error.

The entire patient cohort was treatment-naive prior to thyroid surgery. The chain has TRBV7-3 and TRBJ2-1; maybe TRBD2 (5 bases). The sequenced material came from blood. This clonotype was sampled from a male donor with papillary thyroid cancer or a benign thyroid nodule (not recorded which). Some clones in this sample may be carry-over from other donors' samples. CDR3 coding DNA: TGTGCCAGCAGCACTACTCCCGGGAATGAGCAGCTCTTC. The encoded protein is CASSTTPGNEQLF.